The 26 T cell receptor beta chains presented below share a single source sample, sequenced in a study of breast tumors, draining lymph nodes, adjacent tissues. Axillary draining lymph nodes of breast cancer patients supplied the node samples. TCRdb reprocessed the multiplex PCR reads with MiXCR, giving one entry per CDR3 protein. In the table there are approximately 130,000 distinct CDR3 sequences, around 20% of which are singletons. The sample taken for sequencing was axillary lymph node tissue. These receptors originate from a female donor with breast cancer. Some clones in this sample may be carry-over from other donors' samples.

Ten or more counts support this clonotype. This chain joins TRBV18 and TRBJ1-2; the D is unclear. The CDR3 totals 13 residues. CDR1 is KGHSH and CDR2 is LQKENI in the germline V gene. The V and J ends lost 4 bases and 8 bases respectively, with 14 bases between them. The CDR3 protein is CASSREPQRGYTF. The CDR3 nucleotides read TGTGCCAGCTCACGGGAGCCACAGCGGGGCTACACCTTC.

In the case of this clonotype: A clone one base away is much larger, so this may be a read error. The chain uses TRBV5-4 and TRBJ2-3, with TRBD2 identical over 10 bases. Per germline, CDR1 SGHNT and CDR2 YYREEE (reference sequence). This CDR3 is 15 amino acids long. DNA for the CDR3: TGTGCCAGCAGCTTCCCTAGCGGGAGTACAGGTACGCAGTATTTT. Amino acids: CASSFPSGSTGTQYF.

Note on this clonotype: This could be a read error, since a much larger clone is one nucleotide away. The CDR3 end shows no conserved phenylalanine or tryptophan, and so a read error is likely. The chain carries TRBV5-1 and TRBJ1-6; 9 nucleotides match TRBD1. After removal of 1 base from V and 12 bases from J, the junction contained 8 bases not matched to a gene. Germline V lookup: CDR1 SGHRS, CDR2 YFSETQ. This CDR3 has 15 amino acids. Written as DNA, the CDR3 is TGCGCCAGCAGCTTGAGGGACAGGGTAGCCGAACCCCTCCACTCT. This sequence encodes CASSLRDRVAEPLHS.

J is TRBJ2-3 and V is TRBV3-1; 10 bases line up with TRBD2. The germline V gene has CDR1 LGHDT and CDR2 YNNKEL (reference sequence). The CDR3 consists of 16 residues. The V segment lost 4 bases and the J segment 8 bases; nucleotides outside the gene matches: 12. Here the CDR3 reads CASSPAAGGPFGTQYF. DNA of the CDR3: TGTGCCAGCAGCCCTGCAGCGGGAGGGCCATTTGGTACGCAGTATTTT.

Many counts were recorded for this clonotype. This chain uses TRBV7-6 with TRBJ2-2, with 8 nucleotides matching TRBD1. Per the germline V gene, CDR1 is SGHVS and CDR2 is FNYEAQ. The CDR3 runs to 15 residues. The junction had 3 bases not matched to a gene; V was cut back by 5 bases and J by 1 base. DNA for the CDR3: TGTGCCAGCAGCCCCGGGACAGGGAACACCGGGGAGCTGTTTTTT. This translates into CASSPGTGNTGELFF. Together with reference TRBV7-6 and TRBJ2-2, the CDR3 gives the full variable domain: GAGVSQSPRYKVTKRGQDVALRCDPISGHVSLYWYRQALGQGPEFLTYFNYEAQQDKSGLPNDRFSAERPEGSISTLTIQRTEQRDSAMYRCASSPGTGNTGELFFGEGSRLTVL.

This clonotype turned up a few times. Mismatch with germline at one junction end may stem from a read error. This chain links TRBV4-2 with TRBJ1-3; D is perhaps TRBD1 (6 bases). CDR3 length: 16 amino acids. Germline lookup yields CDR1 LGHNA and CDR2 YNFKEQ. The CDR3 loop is CASSQVSNRAGDTIYF. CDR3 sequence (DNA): TGTGCCAGCAGCCAAGTCTCGAACAGGGCTGGAGACACCATATATTTT.

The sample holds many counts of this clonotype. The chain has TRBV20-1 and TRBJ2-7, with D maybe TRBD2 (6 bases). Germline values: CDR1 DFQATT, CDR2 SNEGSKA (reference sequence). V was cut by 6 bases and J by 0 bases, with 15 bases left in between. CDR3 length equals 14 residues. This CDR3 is CSAIHSGFSYEQYF. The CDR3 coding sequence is TGCAGTGCCATACATAGCGGATTCTCCTACGAGCAGTACTTC.

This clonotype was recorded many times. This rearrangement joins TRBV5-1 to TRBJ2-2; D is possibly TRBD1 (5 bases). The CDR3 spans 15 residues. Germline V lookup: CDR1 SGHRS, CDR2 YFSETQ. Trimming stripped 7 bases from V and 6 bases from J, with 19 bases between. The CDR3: CASRQNTLGAGELFF. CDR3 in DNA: TGCGCCAGCCGACAGAACACCTTGGGCGCCGGGGAGCTGTTTTTT.

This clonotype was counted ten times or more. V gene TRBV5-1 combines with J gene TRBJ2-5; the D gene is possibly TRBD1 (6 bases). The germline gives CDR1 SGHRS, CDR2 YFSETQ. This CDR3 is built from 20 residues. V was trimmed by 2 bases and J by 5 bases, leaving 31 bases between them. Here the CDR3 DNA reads TGCGCCAGCAGCTTCCAACCTATATACAGGGAATATGCTATGATGGAGACCCAGTACTTC. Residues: CASSFQPIYREYAMMETQYF.

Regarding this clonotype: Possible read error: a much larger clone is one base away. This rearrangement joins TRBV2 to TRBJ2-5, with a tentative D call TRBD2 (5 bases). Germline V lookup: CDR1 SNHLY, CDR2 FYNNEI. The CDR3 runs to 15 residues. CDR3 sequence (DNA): TGTGCCAGCAGAGAAGATGTAGGGAGAGGGGAGACCCAGTACTTC. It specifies CASREDVGRGETQYF. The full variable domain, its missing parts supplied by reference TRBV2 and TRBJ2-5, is EPEVTQTPSHQVTQMGQEVILRCVPISNHLYFYWYRQILGQKVEFLVSFYNNEISEKSEIFDDQFSVERPDGSNFTLKIRSTKLEDSAMYFCASREDVGRGETQYFGPGTRLLVL.

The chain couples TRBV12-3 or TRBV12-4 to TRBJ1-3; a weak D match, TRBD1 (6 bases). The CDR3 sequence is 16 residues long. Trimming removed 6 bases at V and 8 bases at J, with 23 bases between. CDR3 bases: TGTGCCAGCAGCCAACAGGGAGGCGGGGCTGGGGACACCATATATTTT. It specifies CASSQQGGGAGDTIYF.

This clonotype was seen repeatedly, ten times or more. CDR3 coding DNA: TGTGCCATCAGTGAAACAGCGGGAGGGCCAAATGAGCAGTTCTTC. Translating it yields CAISETAGGPNEQFF. The chain employs TRBV10-3 and TRBJ2-1, with 10 bases aligning to TRBD2. CDR3 size: 15 residues. Germline V gene lookup returns CDR1 ENHRY and CDR2 SYGVKD. Losses at the gene ends were 3 bases for V and 7 bases for J; bases not matched to a gene: 6.

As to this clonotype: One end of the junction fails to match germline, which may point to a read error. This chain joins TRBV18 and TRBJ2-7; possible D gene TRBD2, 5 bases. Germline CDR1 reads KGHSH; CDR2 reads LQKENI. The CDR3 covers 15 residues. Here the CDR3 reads CASSDSPDLRLEQSF. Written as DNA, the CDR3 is TGTGCCAGCTCGGACTCCCCGGACCTGCGTCTTGAGCAGTCCTTC. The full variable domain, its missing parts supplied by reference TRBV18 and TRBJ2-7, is NAGVMQNPRHLVRRRGQEARLRCSPMKGHSHVYWYRQLPEEGLKFMVYLQKENIIDESGMPKERFSAEFPKEGPSILRIQQVVRGDSAAYFCASSDSPDLRLEQSFGPGTRLTVT.

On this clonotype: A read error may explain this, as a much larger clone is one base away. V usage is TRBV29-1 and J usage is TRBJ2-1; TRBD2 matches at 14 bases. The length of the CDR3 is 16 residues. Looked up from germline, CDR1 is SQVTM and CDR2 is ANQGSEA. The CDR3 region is CSVGGLAGVARYERFF. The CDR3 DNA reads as TGCAGCGTGGGGGGACTAGCGGGAGTCGCTCGGTATGAGCGGTTCTTC.

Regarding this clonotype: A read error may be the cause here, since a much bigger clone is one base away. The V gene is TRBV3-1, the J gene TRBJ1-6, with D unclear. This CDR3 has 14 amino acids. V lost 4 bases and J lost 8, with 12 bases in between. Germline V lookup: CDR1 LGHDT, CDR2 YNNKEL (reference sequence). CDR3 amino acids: CASSRAKSDSPLHF. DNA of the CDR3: TGTGCCAGCAGCCGCGCGAAATCAGATTCACCCCTCCACTTT. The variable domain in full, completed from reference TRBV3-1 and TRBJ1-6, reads DTAVSQTPKYLVTQMGNDKSIKCEQNLGHDTMYWYKQDSKKFLKIMFSYNNKELIINETVPNRFSPKSPDKAHLNLHINSLELGDSAVYFCASSRAKSDSPLHFGNGTRLTVT.

CDR3 bases: TGTGCCAGCAGTCCATTCGACAAAACTGAAGCTTTCTTT. The encoded protein is CASSPFDKTEAFF. The chain employs TRBV28 and TRBJ1-1; no clear D. The ends were cut back, 5 bases at V and 5 bases at J, with 12 bases in the middle. Germline lookup yields CDR1 MDHEN and CDR2 SYDVKM. The CDR3 sequence is 13 residues long. Based on the CDR3 plus reference TRBV28 and TRBJ1-1, the full variable domain is DVKVTQSSRYLVKRTGEKVFLECVQDMDHENMFWYRQDPGLGLRLIYFSYDVKMKEKGDIPEGYSVSREKKERFSLILESASTNQTSMYLCASSPFDKTEAFFGQGTRLTVV.

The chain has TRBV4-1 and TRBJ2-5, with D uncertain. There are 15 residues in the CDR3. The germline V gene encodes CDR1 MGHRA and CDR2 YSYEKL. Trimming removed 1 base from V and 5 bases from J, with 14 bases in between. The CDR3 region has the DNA TGCGCCAGCAGCCAAGTTAGTGGCAGGAGCGAGACCCAGTACTTC. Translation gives CASSQVSGRSETQYF.

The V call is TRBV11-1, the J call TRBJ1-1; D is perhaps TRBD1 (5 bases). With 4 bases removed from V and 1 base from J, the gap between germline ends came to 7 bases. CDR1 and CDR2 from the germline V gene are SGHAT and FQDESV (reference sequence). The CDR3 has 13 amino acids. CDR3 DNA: TGTGCCAGCAGCTCGACAGAGAACACTGAAGCTTTCTTT. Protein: CASSSTENTEAFF.

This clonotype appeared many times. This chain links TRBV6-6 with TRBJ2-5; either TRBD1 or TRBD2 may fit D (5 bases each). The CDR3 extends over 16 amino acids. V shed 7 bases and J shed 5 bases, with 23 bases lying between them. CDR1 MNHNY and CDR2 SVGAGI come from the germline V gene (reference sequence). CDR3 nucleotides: TGTGCCAGCATTCAACCTAAACGGGGCGTCGGGGAGACCCAGTACTTC. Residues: CASIQPKRGVGETQYF.

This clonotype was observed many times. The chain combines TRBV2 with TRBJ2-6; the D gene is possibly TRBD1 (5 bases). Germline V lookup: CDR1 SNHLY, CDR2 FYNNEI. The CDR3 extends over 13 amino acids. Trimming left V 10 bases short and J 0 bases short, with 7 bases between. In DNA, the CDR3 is TGTGCCATACAGGACTCTGGGGCCAACGTCCTGACTTTC. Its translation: CAIQDSGANVLTF.

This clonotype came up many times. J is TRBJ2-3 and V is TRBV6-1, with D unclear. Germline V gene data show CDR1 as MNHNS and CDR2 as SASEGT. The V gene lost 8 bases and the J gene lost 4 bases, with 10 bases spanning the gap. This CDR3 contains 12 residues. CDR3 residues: CASLRGADTQYF. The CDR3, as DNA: TGTGCCAGCTTGAGAGGCGCAGATACGCAGTATTTT.

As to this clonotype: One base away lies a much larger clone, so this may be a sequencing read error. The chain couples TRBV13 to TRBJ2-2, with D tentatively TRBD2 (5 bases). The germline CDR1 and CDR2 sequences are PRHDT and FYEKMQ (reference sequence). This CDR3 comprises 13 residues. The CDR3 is CASSLDLPGELLF. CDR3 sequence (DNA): TGTGCCAGCAGCTTAGATCTGCCCGGGGAGCTGCTTTTT.

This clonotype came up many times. CDR3: CASSPQVGSTDEQFF. CDR3 coding DNA: TGTGCCAGCTCACCTCAAGTCGGGAGCACAGATGAGCAGTTCTTC. This rearrangement joins TRBV18 to TRBJ2-1, with D perhaps TRBD2 (6 bases). Trimming stripped 3 bases from V and 8 bases from J, with 17 bases between. The CDR3 is 15 residues long. The germline gives CDR1 KGHSH, CDR2 LQKENI.

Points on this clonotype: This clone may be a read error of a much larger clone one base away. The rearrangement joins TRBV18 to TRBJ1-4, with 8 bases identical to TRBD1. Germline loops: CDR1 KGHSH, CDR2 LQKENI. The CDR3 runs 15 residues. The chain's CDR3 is CASSQTQGAAEKLSF. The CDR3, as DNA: TGTGCCAGCTCACAAACTCAGGGGGCGGCTGAAAAACTGTCTTTT.

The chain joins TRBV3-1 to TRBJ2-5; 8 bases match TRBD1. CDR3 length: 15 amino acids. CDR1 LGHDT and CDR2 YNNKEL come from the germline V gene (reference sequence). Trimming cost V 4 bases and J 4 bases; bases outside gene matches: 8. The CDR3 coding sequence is TGTGCCAGCAGCCGCGGGACAGGCGCCCGAGAGACCCAGTACTTC. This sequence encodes CASSRGTGARETQYF.

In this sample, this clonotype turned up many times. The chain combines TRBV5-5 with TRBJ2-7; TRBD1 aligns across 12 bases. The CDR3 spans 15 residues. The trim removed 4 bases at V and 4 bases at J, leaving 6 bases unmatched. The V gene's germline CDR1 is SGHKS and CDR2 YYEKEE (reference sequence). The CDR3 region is CASSLGTGGLYEQYF. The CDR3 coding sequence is TGTGCCAGCAGCCTCGGGACAGGGGGCTTATACGAGCAGTACTTC.